This is a list of T cell receptor beta chains from one sample in a study of T-cell memory formation after mild COVID-19. TCRdb re-called the 5' RACE reads through MiXCR, storing one row per CDR3 protein. The table has some 440,000 distinct CDR3 sequences, around 25% seen once. Sequencing was performed on PBMCs or a T cell subset sorted from them (not recorded which). The receptors shown here come from an adult woman who had mild COVID-19 (a few samples of this study predate the infection). Cell type and time point are not known. CDR3s include the opening cysteine and the closing phenylalanine or tryptophan. Each record gives: V gene, D gene, clone size, J gene, CDR3 protein, CDR3 DNA. D genes are given only for firm matches. Some rows have no size entry. The others give once, few or many, or a class for an expanded clone.

TRBV20-1	NA	few	TRBJ2-1	CSARDPKLGYEQFF	TGCAGTGCTAGAGATCCTAAACTAGGCTATGAGCAGTTCTTC
TRBV6-5	NA	NA	TRBJ2-3	CASSRQDTDTQYF	TGTGCCAGCAGTCGCCAGGACACAGATACGCAGTATTTT
TRBV20-1	TRBD1	once	TRBJ2-7	CSADFPGQGTYEQYF	TGCAGTGCTGACTTTCCGGGACAGGGGACCTACGAGCAGTACTTC
TRBV15	NA	few	TRBJ2-5	CATSTPLTEPQETQYF	TGTGCCACCAGCACCCCCCTGACAGAACCCCAAGAGACCCAGTACTTC
TRBV5-5	TRBD1	NA	TRBJ2-6	CASSSTGTGGSLGANVLTF	TGTGCCAGCAGCTCTACCGGGACAGGGGGATCGCTGGGGGCCAACGTCCTGACTTTC
TRBV3-1	NA	NA	TRBJ2-7	CASSQGPYEQYF	TGTGCCAGCAGCCAAGGACCCTACGAGCAGTACTTC
TRBV2	NA	few	TRBJ2-5	CASGDQGSQETQYF	TGTGCCAGCGGCGACCAGGGGTCCCAAGAGACCCAGTACTTC
TRBV10-3	NA	few	TRBJ1-1	CAISPRDTEAFF	TGTGCCATCAGTCCCAGGGACACTGAAGCTTTCTTT
TRBV5-1	TRBD2	few	TRBJ2-1	CASSPGGAGSYNEQFF	TGCGCCAGCAGCCCGGGAGGGGCTGGGTCCTACAATGAGCAGTTCTTC
TRBV27	TRBD1	NA	TRBJ1-2	CASSSGQVYGYTF	TGTGCCAGCAGTTCTGGACAGGTGTATGGCTACACCTTC
TRBV6-2/TRBV6-3	NA	few	TRBJ2-1	CAIRVISGNEQFF	TGTGCCATCCGTGTGATTAGCGGCAATGAGCAGTTCTTC
TRBV5-1	TRBD1	NA	TRBJ2-7	CASSLETGGSYEQYF	TGCGCCAGCAGCCTAGAGACAGGGGGGTCCTACGAGCAGTACTTC
TRBV7-6	TRBD1	NA	TRBJ1-1	CASSSAQGAGGTEAFF	TGTGCCAGCAGCTCCGCCCAGGGGGCCGGGGGCACTGAAGCTTTCTTT
TRBV30	TRBD1	NA	TRBJ2-3	CAWRSGQRSTDTQYF	TGTGCCTGGAGATCGGGACAGAGAAGCACAGATACGCAGTATTTT
TRBV2	NA	few	TRBJ1-1	CASDEGGGTEAFF	TGTGCCAGCGATGAGGGTGGGGGCACTGAAGCTTTCTTT
TRBV24-1	NA	NA	TRBJ2-2	CATSVTGEDTGELFF	TGTGCCACCAGTGTAACAGGGGAGGACACCGGGGAGCTGTTTTTT
TRBV12-3/TRBV12-4	NA	few	TRBJ1-1	CASTKIGGRNTEAFF	TGTGCCAGCACCAAAATCGGGGGTAGGAACACTGAAGCTTTCTTT
TRBV7-2	NA	NA	TRBJ2-3	CASSLRPGGGTDTQYF	TGTGCCAGCAGCCTCCGTCCCGGCGGGGGCACAGATACGCAGTATTTT
TRBV14	NA	few	TRBJ2-1	CASSQLAHGNEQFF	TGTGCCAGCAGCCAACTAGCGCACGGCAATGAGCAGTTCTTC
TRBV5-1	TRBD1	few	TRBJ2-1	CASSWTGDYNEQFF	TGCGCCAGCAGCTGGACAGGGGACTACAATGAGCAGTTCTTC
TRBV5-6	NA	many	TRBJ2-1	CASKGNNEQFF	TGTGCCAGCAAGGGCAACAATGAGCAGTTCTTC
TRBV24-1	NA	NA	TRBJ2-1	CATSMGRAADSYNEQFF	TGTGCCACCTCAATGGGTAGGGCAGCGGACTCCTACAATGAGCAGTTCTTC
TRBV9	TRBD1	NA	TRBJ1-2	CASSGQGTGIEGYTF	TGTGCCAGCAGCGGTCAGGGGACAGGGATTGAAGGCTACACCTTC
TRBV7-7	NA	NA	TRBJ2-2	CASSSRNGFGELFF	TGTGCCAGCAGCTCCCGTAATGGTTTCGGGGAGCTGTTTTTT
TRBV7-2	NA	NA	TRBJ2-2	CASSQGSAGELFF	TGTGCCAGCAGTCAGGGGAGCGCCGGGGAGCTGTTTTTT
TRBV12-3/TRBV12-4	NA	NA	TRBJ1-2	CASIRTGNYGYTF	TGTGCCAGCATCCGAACAGGGAACTATGGCTACACCTTC
TRBV4-3	NA	few	TRBJ2-7	CASSRYLGPASSYEQYF	TGCGCCAGCAGCCGGTACTTGGGACCGGCTAGCTCCTACGAGCAGTACTTC
TRBV6-2/TRBV6-3	TRBD2	NA	TRBJ2-2	CASSYTSGATGELFF	TGTGCCAGCAGTTACACTAGCGGGGCCACCGGGGAGCTGTTTTTT
TRBV5-1	TRBD1	NA	TRBJ2-5	CASSPRPGQGIGETQYF	TGCGCCAGCAGCCCAAGACCGGGACAGGGGATAGGCGAGACCCAGTACTTC
TRBV19	NA	NA	TRBJ2-5	CATSPVNSGQETQYF	TGTGCCACCAGCCCCGTCAACTCCGGCCAAGAGACCCAGTACTTC
TRBV12-3/TRBV12-4	TRBD1	NA	TRBJ1-2	CASSFQGAVEYYGYTF	TGTGCCAGCAGTTTTCAGGGGGCGGTGGAGTACTATGGCTACACCTTC
TRBV10-3	NA	NA	TRBJ2-7	CAIGTTYEQYF	TGTGCCATCGGTACAACCTACGAGCAGTACTTC
TRBV20-1	NA	few	TRBJ2-1	CSARDSGSHRWNEQFF	TGCAGTGCTAGAGATAGTGGTAGCCATCGTTGGAATGAGCAGTTCTTC
TRBV7-2	TRBD2	NA	TRBJ2-2	CASSYSSGRHTGELFF	TGTGCCAGCAGCTACAGTAGCGGGAGGCACACCGGGGAGCTGTTTTTT
TRBV5-1	NA	many	TRBJ2-1	CASSLDSYNEQFF	TGCGCCAGCAGCTTGGACTCCTACAATGAGCAGTTCTTC
TRBV5-4	TRBD1	few	TRBJ2-7	CASSPGTVDYEQYF	TGTGCCAGCAGCCCCGGGACAGTGGACTACGAGCAGTACTTC
TRBV12-3/TRBV12-4	TRBD1	few	TRBJ2-2	CASSTAGQANTGELFF	TGTGCCAGCAGTACCGCCGGACAGGCGAACACCGGGGAGCTGTTTTTT
TRBV12-3/TRBV12-4	NA	NA	TRBJ1-1	CASLAGLGEGNTEAFF	TGTGCCAGCCTTGCGGGTCTAGGGGAAGGAAACACTGAAGCTTTCTTT
TRBV9	NA	few	TRBJ2-7	CASSVESKPYEQYF	TGTGCCAGCAGCGTAGAATCGAAACCCTACGAGCAGTACTTC
TRBV6-2/TRBV6-3	NA	NA	TRBJ2-7	CASSHNRDGYEQYF	TGTGCCAGCAGTCACAACCGGGACGGCTACGAGCAGTACTTC
TRBV7-8	NA	NA	TRBJ1-2	CASRHEGYGYTF	TGTGCCAGCAGGCACGAGGGGTATGGCTACACCTTC
TRBV7-9	NA	many	TRBJ2-1	CASSPHVQGLNEQFF	TGTGCCAGCAGCCCGCACGTCCAGGGTCTCAATGAGCAGTTCTTC
TRBV5-6	NA	NA	TRBJ2-3	CASSLGPTETQYF	TGTGCCAGCAGCTTAGGACCGACGGAAACGCAGTATTTT
TRBV12-3/TRBV12-4	TRBD2	NA	TRBJ2-3	CASSRLGTTTAGGTDTQYF	TGTGCCAGCAGCCGATTAGGGACCACGACAGCGGGAGGTACAGATACGCAGTATTTT
TRBV24-1	NA	NA	TRBJ2-7	CATSDRVAAPYEQYF	TGTGCCACCAGTGATCGGGTAGCGGCTCCCTACGAGCAGTACTTC
TRBV6-5	NA	NA	TRBJ2-5	CASSFGGARQETQYF	TGTGCCAGCAGTTTTGGGGGGGCACGGCAAGAGACCCAGTACTTC
TRBV10-3	TRBD1	few	TRBJ2-7	CAISGTGLGSYEQYF	TGTGCCATCAGTGGGACAGGGTTAGGGTCCTACGAGCAGTACTTC
TRBV7-3	TRBD1	once	TRBJ1-5	CASSFDRGEPQHF	TGTGCCAGCAGCTTTGACAGGGGGGAGCCCCAGCATTTT
TRBV24-1	TRBD1	NA	TRBJ2-3	CATSAADRGTDTQYF	TGTGCCACCAGTGCCGCGGACAGGGGCACAGATACGCAGTATTTT
TRBV29-1	NA	few	TRBJ2-1	CSVEGAPRNEQFF	TGCAGCGTTGAGGGGGCCCCGAGGAATGAGCAGTTCTTC
TRBV6-6	NA	few	TRBJ1-1	CASSSSRAGVNTEAFF	TGTGCCAGCAGTTCTTCCCGGGCGGGGGTGAACACTGAAGCTTTCTTT
TRBV6-5	NA	few	TRBJ1-1	CASSTVDSPNTEAFF	TGTGCCAGCAGTACCGTCGACAGCCCGAACACTGAAGCTTTCTTT
TRBV6-6	NA	few	TRBJ1-2	CASTDSGKGVEGYTF	TGTGCCAGCACAGACTCGGGGAAGGGGGTCGAGGGCTACACCTTC
TRBV18	NA	NA	TRBJ1-1	CASSPTLNTEAFF	TGTGCCAGCTCGCCCACCTTGAACACTGAAGCTTTCTTT
TRBV11-3	NA	once	TRBJ2-7	CASSLADREYEQYF	TGTGCCAGCAGCTTAGCGGACAGAGAGTACGAGCAGTACTTC
TRBV29-1	TRBD1	once	TRBJ2-7	CSVEEGDSRYEQYF	TGCAGCGTTGAAGAGGGGGACAGCCGGTACGAGCAGTACTTC
TRBV5-1	NA	few	TRBJ2-7	CASSPRDTNYEQYF	TGCGCCAGCAGCCCGCGGGACACCAACTACGAGCAGTACTTC
TRBV4-3	TRBD1	NA	TRBJ1-2	CASSQEGQGTYGYTF	TGCGCCAGCAGCCAAGAGGGACAGGGGACCTATGGCTACACCTTC
TRBV3-1	TRBD1	few	TRBJ2-6	CASSQEPGQGASGANVLTF	TGTGCCAGCAGCCAAGAACCGGGACAGGGGGCCTCTGGGGCCAACGTCCTGACTTTC